This is a list of T cell receptor beta chains from one sample in a study of blood T cell repertoires in COVID-19. Only in-frame clones appear in the TCRdb table, and some are missing; sequencing was by immunoSEQ multiplex PCR. The data contain roughly 44,000 clones, around nine tenths of them singletons. The sample consisted of peripheral blood. These receptor sequences come from an elderly man with acute or convalescent COVID-19. Both conserved end residues are part of each CDR3. A D gene is named only where the DNA matches it firmly.

j_gene: TRBJ1-2
d_gene: -
v_gene: TRBV2
CDR3nt: TGTGCCAGCAGTCCCGGGGGAGGCTACACCTTC
CDR3aa: CASSPGGGYTF

j_gene: TRBJ2-7
d_gene: -
v_gene: TRBV6-5
CDR3nt: TGTGCCACCGTACGGGGGACGTACGAGCAGTACTTC
CDR3aa: CATVRGTYEQYF

j_gene: TRBJ1-1
d_gene: -
v_gene: TRBV2
CDR3nt: TGTGCCAGCAGAACAGACATGAACACTGAAGCTTTCTTT
CDR3aa: CASRTDMNTEAFF

j_gene: TRBJ2-5
d_gene: -
v_gene: TRBV25-1
CDR3nt: TGTGCCAGCAGTGAATTACGGGGGACCAGAGAGACCCAGTACTTC
CDR3aa: CASSELRGTRETQYF

j_gene: TRBJ1-1
d_gene: -
v_gene: TRBV7-9
CDR3nt: TGTGCCAGCAGCCCTTCTTGGGGCCAGGGAATAGCCACTGAAGCTTTCTTT
CDR3aa: CASSPSWGQGIATEAFF

j_gene: TRBJ1-1
d_gene: -
v_gene: TRBV2
CDR3nt: TGTGCCAGCAGCCTTGCCGACAGGAGCACTGAAGCTTTCTTT
CDR3aa: CASSLADRSTEAFF

j_gene: TRBJ1-1
d_gene: -
v_gene: TRBV2
CDR3nt: TGTGCCAGCAGTATTAGGGGCGCATTCACTGAAGCTTTCTTT
CDR3aa: CASSIRGAFTEAFF

j_gene: TRBJ2-7
d_gene: TRBD2
v_gene: TRBV29-1
CDR3nt: TGCAGCGTTGAGAGGGGAGCGGGATCCTACGAGCAGTACTTC
CDR3aa: CSVERGAGSYEQYF

j_gene: TRBJ1-5
d_gene: -
v_gene: TRBV5-1
CDR3nt: TGCGCCAGCAGCCCTCAGGGTTTAGGACAGCCCCAGCATTTT
CDR3aa: CASSPQGLGQPQHF

j_gene: TRBJ1-5
d_gene: -
v_gene: TRBV19
CDR3nt: TGTGCCAGTAGTATAGTCCAGGGTAGTAATCAGCCCCAGCATTTT
CDR3aa: CASSIVQGSNQPQHF

j_gene: TRBJ2-7
d_gene: TRBD1
v_gene: TRBV27
CDR3nt: TGTGCCAGCACCAGTTCCGACAGGGATCCCCGGTACGAGCAGTACTTC
CDR3aa: CASTSSDRDPRYEQYF